Shown below are 28 T cell receptor beta chains from a single sample sequenced in a study of beta chain features in type 1 diabetes. Since all of the isolated RNA was reverse transcribed, expressed TCRB transcripts were what got sequenced. Sequenced by immunoSEQ multiplex PCR; TCRdb stores in-frame clones only, minus some. The sample yields about 230,000 clones, over 8.5% seen once. The sequenced sample consisted of naive CD4+ T cells from blood. Receptors were obtained from a woman between 18 and 30 years old in good health.

The CDR3 sequence: CASSPPGLAWADNEQFF. The CDR3 DNA sequence: TGTGCCAGCTCACCTCCGGGACTAGCGTGGGCCGACAATGAGCAGTTCTTC. The J gene is TRBJ2-1, the V gene TRBV18, with 10 nucleotides matching TRBD2. Germline CDR1 KGHSH, CDR2 LQKENI. V dropped 3 bases and J dropped 5; count of bases not matched to a gene: 10. This CDR3 comprises 17 residues.

This clone has more than one count but fewer than ten. The V gene is TRBV12-5, the J gene TRBJ2-7; D gene ambiguous. V was clipped by 0 bases and J by 3 bases, with 3 bases between them. The germline V gene encodes CDR1 LGHNT and CDR2 FRNRAP. This CDR3 has 12 amino acids. The CDR3 loop reads CASGLVHYEQYF. In nucleotides, the CDR3 is TGTGCTAGTGGTTTGGTACACTACGAGCAGTACTTC.

This chain joins TRBV7-6 and TRBJ1-1, with 9 bases aligning to TRBD1. Germline CDR1 is SGHVS and CDR2 is FNYEAQ. This CDR3 has 16 amino acids. V was pared by 5 bases and J by 5 bases, with 12 bases of the junction left unmatched. The CDR3 DNA reads as TGTGCCAGCAGCATGAATAGTGGACAGGGGTGGACTGAAGCTTTCTTT. It yields the protein CASSMNSGQGWTEAFF. Full variable domain (rest looked up from reference TRBV7-6 and TRBJ1-1): GAGVSQSPRYKVTKRGQDVALRCDPISGHVSLYWYRQALGQGPEFLTYFNYEAQQDKSGLPNDRFSAERPEGSISTLTIQRTEQRDSAMYRCASSMNSGQGWTEAFFGQGTRLTVV.

There are a few counts of this clone. The gene calls are TRBV7-2 and TRBJ2-5, with 12 positions matching TRBD2. Germline loops: CDR1 SGHTA, CDR2 FQGNSA. CDR3 size: 16 residues. J gave up 5 bases and V 4 bases, and 8 bases lay outside the gene matches. CDR3 DNA: TGTGCCAGCAGCTCATCCCCAACTAGCGGGGGGGAGACCCAGTACTTC. Translated, it gives CASSSSPTSGGETQYF.

The table lists this clone with a few counts. V gene TRBV6-5 combines with J gene TRBJ2-1; TRBD2 matches at 7 bases. The germline V gene has CDR1 MNHEY and CDR2 SVGAGI. The V and J ends lost 2 bases and 4 bases, in that order; junction bases with no gene match: 2. This CDR3 is 14 amino acids long. CDR3 nucleotides: TGTGCCAGCAGTTACGTCGGGAGGTACAATGAGCAGTTCTTC. Translated: CASSYVGRYNEQFF.

The chain combines TRBV27 with TRBJ2-7; D unclear. Per the germline V gene, CDR1 is MNHEY and CDR2 is SMNVEV (reference sequence). V dropped 4 bases and J dropped 7 bases, with 17 bases sitting between them. CDR3 length: 14 amino acids. CDR3: CASSSRLPLLEQYF. The CDR3 DNA reads TGTGCCAGCAGTTCCCGCCTCCCCCTACTAGAGCAGTACTTC.

J is TRBJ1-5 and V is TRBV6-1, with no clear D. CDR3 length: 15 amino acids. V lost 5 bases and J lost 2, with 13 bases in between. Germline values: CDR1 MNHNS, CDR2 SASEGT. CDR3 DNA: TGTGCCAGCAGTTCTGGCGGTAATGGCAATCAGCCCCAGCATTTT. Its translation is CASSSGGNGNQPQHF.

The gene calls are TRBV5-1 and TRBJ2-1; 7 bases match TRBD1. The CDR3 consists of 17 residues. Germline loops: CDR1 SGHRS, CDR2 YFSETQ. V dropped 6 bases and J dropped 3; count of bases not matched to a gene: 15. The CDR3 nucleotides read TGCGCCAGCACCTCCGATCCGGGGACAGCGATCTACAATGAGCAGTTCTTC. Its protein is CASTSDPGTAIYNEQFF.

This clone turned up a few times. This sequence joins TRBV5-1 and TRBJ1-1, with D perhaps matching TRBD1 (5 bases). Germline CDR1 reads SGHRS; CDR2 reads YFSETQ. CDR3 length: 14 residues. With 4 bases removed from V and 4 bases from J, the gap between germline ends came to 14 bases. CDR3 sequence reads: CASSLPGQGTEAFF. The CDR3 nucleotides read TGCGCCAGCAGCCTACCGGGCCAGGGCACTGAAGCTTTCTTT.

This sequence joins TRBV23-1 and TRBJ2-2, with 9 nucleotides matching TRBD1. TRBV23-1 is given ORF status, its function remaining uncertain. After removal of 4 bases from V and 0 bases from J, the junction contained 6 bases not matched to a gene. This CDR3 contains 17 residues. CDR3 region: CASSPLGTGSNTGELFF. CDR3 sequence (DNA): TGCGCCAGCAGTCCTCTCGGGACAGGGTCGAACACCGGGGAGCTGTTTTTT.

The genes are TRBV6-5 and TRBJ1-1, with a possible D match to TRBD1 (6 bases). V gave up 0 bases and J gave up 9 bases, with 14 bases separating them. The CDR3 extends over 14 amino acids. CDR1 is MNHEY, CDR2 SVGAGI, per germline. CDR3 sequence (DNA): TGTGCCAGCAGTTACTCCCGGACAGTTCCGAAAGCTTTCTTT. This sequence encodes CASSYSRTVPKAFF.

The chain uses TRBV7-9 and TRBJ1-5, with D uncertain. V dropped 1 base and J dropped 6 bases, with 7 bases sitting between them. Germline V gene sequence: CDR1 SEHNR, CDR2 FQNEAQ (reference sequence). CDR3 length: 13 amino acids. The CDR3, as DNA: TGTGCCAGCAGCTTAGGAGTTGCTCAGCCCCAGCATTTT. Its translation: CASSLGVAQPQHF.

This clone was seen more than once but under ten times. The genes are TRBV2 and TRBJ2-1; the D gene is possibly TRBD2 (6 bases). The CDR3 is made up of 15 amino acids. The germline V gene has CDR1 SNHLY and CDR2 FYNNEI. The V end was cut by 3 bases, the J end by 4 bases, with 13 bases between. The CDR3 reads CASSDGLALYNEQFF. The DNA for the CDR3 is TGTGCCAGCAGTGACGGTCTAGCGCTATACAATGAGCAGTTCTTC.

This clone was seen a few times. The rearrangement joins TRBV28 to TRBJ1-4, with TRBD1 matching 10 bases. The V segment lost 4 bases and the J segment 5 bases; nucleotides outside the gene matches: 4. Germline CDR1 MDHEN, CDR2 SYDVKM. This CDR3 contains 15 residues. CDR3 coding DNA: TGTGCCAGCAGTTCCCTGACAGGGGGCAATGAAAAACTGTTTTTT. This encodes CASSSLTGGNEKLFF.

CDR3 sequence: CASGLAQQGAGGYTF. In DNA form, the CDR3 reads TGTGCTAGTGGTTTGGCCCAACAGGGGGCCGGAGGCTACACCTTC. The rearrangement links TRBV12-5 to TRBJ1-2; 9 nucleotides match TRBD1. After removal of 1 base from V and 8 bases from J, the junction contained 8 bases not matched to a gene. This CDR3 has 15 amino acids. The germline gives CDR1 LGHNT, CDR2 FRNRAP.

In its sample, this clone was seen a few times. CDR3 protein: CASNKHGEGNQPQHF. The CDR3 nucleotides read TGTGCCAGCAACAAACATGGGGAGGGCAATCAGCCCCAGCATTTT. This chain links TRBV5-6 with TRBJ1-5; D is uncertain. The CDR3 totals 15 residues. CDR1 and CDR2 from the germline V gene are SGHDT and YYEEEE. Trimming cost V 6 bases and J 2 bases, with 15 bases left between them. The whole variable domain, filled in from reference TRBV5-6 and TRBJ1-5, reads DAGVTQSPTHLIKTRGQQVTLRCSPKSGHDTVSWYQQALGQGPQFIFQYYEEEERQRGNFPDRFSGHQFPNYSSELNVNALLLGDSALYLCASNKHGEGNQPQHFGDGTRLSIL.

This clone showed up just a few times. V gene TRBV6-5 combines with J gene TRBJ1-3; 7 positions match TRBD1. The trim removed 5 bases at V and 4 bases at J, leaving 5 bases unmatched. Per the germline V gene, CDR1 is MNHEY and CDR2 is SVGAGI. The CDR3 covers 14 residues. CDR3 bases: TGTGCCAGCAGTGGGACAGCTCGAGGAAACACCATATATTTT. Its translation: CASSGTARGNTIYF.

In this sample, this clone turned up a few times. J is TRBJ2-1 and V is TRBV19; 11 positions agree with TRBD1. The CDR3 consists of 14 residues. CDR1 and CDR2 from the germline V gene are LNHDA and SQIVND (reference sequence). Trimming took 7 bases from V and 7 from J; bases not matched to a gene: 6. Written as DNA, the CDR3 is TGTGCCAGTAACACCGGGACAGGGGGGAATGAGCAGTTCTTC. This codes for CASNTGTGGNEQFF.

This clone was recorded a few times. A junction end diverges from the germline sequence, so it may reflect a read error. CDR3 sequence (DNA): TGTGCCAGCGGGCAGGGAGGACTACCGGGCCAGGGTGAGCATTTT. It specifies CASGQGGLPGQGEHF. The chain combines TRBV9 with TRBJ2-3; possible D gene TRBD2, 6 bases. In germline, CDR1 is SGDLS, CDR2 YYNGEE. The CDR3 spans 15 residues.

This clone was detected a few times. J is TRBJ2-3 and V is TRBV5-5, with 10 bases identical to TRBD2. The CDR3 totals 14 residues. V was clipped by 6 bases and J by 4 bases; unmatched bases: 5. Germline V lookup: CDR1 SGHKS, CDR2 YYEKEE (reference sequence). The CDR3 loop reads CASMSSGSPDTQYF. CDR3 in DNA: TGTGCCAGCATGTCTAGCGGGAGCCCAGATACGCAGTATTTT.

The chain recombines TRBV27 with TRBJ2-7; TRBD1 agrees at 8 bases. This CDR3 contains 13 residues. The germline V gene encodes CDR1 MNHEY and CDR2 SMNVEV (reference sequence). V trimming: 6 bases; J trimming: 4 bases; junction bases outside the gene matches: 5. CDR3 in DNA: TGTGCCAGCAGGGACAGGGTTCAATACGAGCAGTACTTC. Encoded protein: CASRDRVQYEQYF.

The rearrangement links TRBV6-5 to TRBJ2-7; 8 bases align to TRBD1. V trimming: 2 bases; J trimming: 2 bases; junction bases outside the gene matches: 2. CDR1 is MNHEY, CDR2 SVGAGI, per germline. The CDR3 has 14 residues. In nucleotides, the CDR3 is TGTGCCAGCAGTTACCGACAGGGGACCTACGAGCAGTACTTC. It encodes CASSYRQGTYEQYF.

This clone showed up just a few times. CDR3 region: CAFGSGTSGSYNEQFF. CDR3 nucleotides: TGTGCCTTCGGCAGCGGGACTAGCGGCTCCTACAATGAGCAGTTCTTC. The chain couples TRBV30 to TRBJ2-1; 11 positions match TRBD2. In germline, CDR1 is GTSNPN, CDR2 SVGIG (reference sequence). This CDR3 has 16 amino acids. J lost 0 bases, V lost 7 bases, and 8 bases had no gene match.

The V and J genes are TRBV7-6 and TRBJ2-1, with 10 bases that match TRBD2. Germline V lookup: CDR1 SGHVS, CDR2 FNYEAQ. V trimming: 5 bases; J trimming: 8 bases; junction bases outside the gene matches: 9. There are 15 residues in the CDR3. The CDR3 protein is CASSNLAGEGDEQFF. The CDR3 DNA reads TGTGCCAGCAGCAACCTAGCGGGGGAAGGCGATGAGCAGTTCTTC.

This clone was counted a few times. The chain links TRBV7-9 to TRBJ2-1, with D perhaps matching TRBD1 (6 bases). V lost 2 bases to trimming and J lost 8 bases, with 10 bases between them. Per the germline V gene, CDR1 is SEHNR and CDR2 is FQNEAQ (reference sequence). The CDR3 runs 13 residues. CDR3 sequence: CASSLTGTYEQFF. CDR3 DNA: TGTGCCAGCAGCTTAACCGGGACATATGAGCAGTTCTTC.

This chain links TRBV5-4 with TRBJ1-2; 7 bases line up with TRBD1. V trimming: 4 bases; J trimming: 4 bases; junction bases outside the gene matches: 10. The CDR3 extends over 15 amino acids. The germline V gene encodes CDR1 SGHNT and CDR2 YYREEE (reference sequence). CDR3 loop: CASSIDREVAYGYTF. In DNA form, the CDR3 reads TGTGCCAGCAGCATAGACAGGGAGGTAGCCTATGGCTACACCTTC.

This clone was detected a few times. The chain uses TRBV6-5 and TRBJ2-7; 7 positions match TRBD1. The germline CDR1 and CDR2 sequences are MNHEY and SVGAGI. With 6 bases clipped from V and 4 bases from J, the junction kept 9 bases outside the gene matches. The CDR3 runs 14 residues. For the CDR3, the DNA is TGTGCCAGCAGACGCGACAGGGCTAGGTACGAGCAGTACTTC. Its translation: CASRRDRARYEQYF.

Only a few counts were recorded for this clone. The gene calls are TRBV10-3 and TRBJ1-2; 9 bases line up with TRBD1. The germline gives CDR1 ENHRY, CDR2 SYGVKD. The CDR3 runs to 13 residues. After removal of 11 bases from V and 8 bases from J, the junction contained 12 bases not matched to a gene. The CDR3 DNA is TGTGCCTATCAACCGGACAGGGGAAGGGGCTACACCTTC. Its protein product is CAYQPDRGRGYTF.